Listed below are T cell receptor beta chains from one sample, sequenced in a study of blood T cell repertoires in COVID-19. Clones were read by immunoSEQ multiplex PCR, and TCRdb kept only the in-frame ones, dropping some. The table includes 200,000 to 250,000 clones, 90% detected once. The sample was PBMCs or T cells enriched from blood (not recorded which). These receptors all stem from a man aged 25-40 years who had been exposed to COVID-19. Both conserved end residues are part of each CDR3. Each record gives: V gene, J gene, CDR3 protein.

TRBV5-4,TRBJ1-5,CASSWDRGRFSRDQPQHF
TRBV7-2,TRBJ1-6,CASSFGQGLGSPLHF
TRBV6-5,TRBJ1-2,CASSPETDVNYGYTF
TRBV2,TRBJ2-7,CASSGGPTYEQYF
TRBV10-3,TRBJ1-5,CATAGQGPNSNQPQHF
TRBV7-9,TRBJ2-1,CASSLVPGYDNEQFF
TRBV11-2,TRBJ2-1,CASSSPRGWGNEQFF
TRBV7-9,TRBJ2-7,CASSQGVRDYEQYF
TRBV10-2,TRBJ2-4,CASSERAAGLSKNIQYF
TRBV10-2,TRBJ1-2,CASSDAAGGHYGYTF
TRBV3-1/TRBV3-2,TRBJ1-2,CASSQDRGAPGGYTF
TRBV6-2/TRBV6-3,TRBJ1-5,CASSGTSQNQPQHF
TRBV2,TRBJ1-1,CASSWGQVSTEAFF
TRBV10-3,TRBJ1-2,CATKGGGGYTF
TRBV24-1,TRBJ2-7,CATSDQEQGSEEQYF
TRBV29-1,TRBJ1-1,CSVDQGLNTEAFF
TRBV12-3/TRBV12-4,TRBJ1-1,CASSSGVQTEAFF
TRBV18,TRBJ1-1,CASLASDRGAFF
TRBV19,TRBJ1-3,CASHRVSPGNTIYF
TRBV7-9,TRBJ2-3,CASSIPGHNTDTQYF
TRBV7-3,TRBJ1-2,CASSRNLQDYGYTF
TRBV13,TRBJ1-2,CASSPAGHGYTF
TRBV11-2,TRBJ1-2,CASSSQRSGGYTF
TRBV4-1,TRBJ1-1,CASSQGMRRGEAFF
TRBV5-6,TRBJ1-4,CASSFWTVEKLFF
TRBV2,TRBJ2-7,CASTIRGSYEQYF
TRBV5-1,TRBJ1-4,CASSLTGKPNEKLFF
TRBV4-1,TRBJ2-7,CASSQAVKSLAGSSSYEQYF
TRBV18,TRBJ2-2,CASAETGDDTGELFF
TRBV12-3/TRBV12-4,TRBJ1-2,CASSSTTEAGYTF
TRBV7-2,TRBJ2-5,CASSSRTSGGARETQYF
TRBV4-1,TRBJ2-7,CASSHGPSTVEQYF
TRBV14,TRBJ2-3,CASSQVGGKFTDTQYF
TRBV11-1,TRBJ2-4,CASSHGKNIQYF
TRBV9,TRBJ2-7,CASSVGTSLGGEQYF
TRBV3-1/TRBV3-2,TRBJ2-5,CASRNSGTEETQYF
TRBV9,TRBJ2-3,CASSVTGTASTDTQYF
TRBV11-2,TRBJ2-7,CASTPLAGRASYEQYF
TRBV6-5,TRBJ1-1,CASSYLGKGTGAFF
TRBV25-1,TRBJ2-7,CASSEFGGNSYEQYF
TRBV11-2,TRBJ2-2,CASSPTRGTGELFF
TRBV5-1,TRBJ2-1,CASSTGLAGENEQFF
TRBV2,TRBJ2-7,CASSADRGDYEQYF
TRBV15,TRBJ1-1,CATSKDRGLAEAFF
TRBV9,TRBJ2-3,CASSVESLAAADTQYF